This T cell receptor (beta chain) is drawn from a study of blood T cell repertoires in COVID-19. Study as a whole: From the United States, Italy and Spain came samples of acute and convalescent COVID-19. Nucleic acid was either cDNA or gDNA, and it came from T cells, B-cell-depleted T cells, or PBMCs.

CDR1 LNHDA and CDR2 SQIVND come from the germline V gene (reference sequence). J lost 9 bases, V lost 5 bases, and 14 bases had no gene match. The CDR3 extends over 16 amino acids. Seattle patients were enrolled while actively infected and followed longitudinally. Study processing details: The authors estimated nucleated cell counts from reference gene primer amplification. Assay: immunoSEQ multiplex PCR; the TCRdb copy retains only in-frame clones and omits some. The V and J calls and the clone size are those of that table, but D and trimming were determined from the DNA. Counted here are a few hundred thousand clones, 80% to 90% occurring once; the ten biggest clones make up roughly 10%.

The sequence derives from a woman in her 70s with COVID-19, enrolled during active disease. Specimen: peripheral blood. The J gene is TRBJ2-7, the V gene TRBV19; 12 nucleotides line up with TRBD1. This CDR3 reads CASSDNLRDRGRAQYF. The CDR3 nucleotides are TGTGCCAGTAGTGATAATCTCCGGGACAGGGGGCGTGCGCAGTACTTC.